This record covers a single T cell receptor (beta chain). Methods used by the authors: Reference gene primers were amplified, and this amplification served to estimate nucleated cell counts. Here immunoSEQ multiplex PCR was the method, and the copy in TCRdb shows in-frame clones only, minus some. V and J calls and clone size are as listed in that table; D and trimming were resolved from the DNA. The sample has around 81,000 clones, nearly 90% seen once; the top ten hold more than 5.5%. The sample comes from a study of blood T cell repertoires in COVID-19. The overall study: The analysed material was cDNA or gDNA that came from T cells, B-cell-depleted T cells, or PBMCs.

This CDR3 region has 15 residues. The germline V gene has CDR1 MNHEY and CDR2 SVGAGI. V dropped 2 bases and J dropped 6; count of bases not matched to a gene: 6. Input material: peripheral blood. The chain carries TRBV6-5 and TRBJ2-3; 9 bases line up with TRBD2. The receptor was isolated from a man aged 65-85 years with acute or convalescent COVID-19. Written as DNA, the CDR3 is TGTGCCAGCAGTTACGCGGGGGGGGCGAGGGATACGCAGTATTTT. Amino acids: CASSYAGGARDTQYF.